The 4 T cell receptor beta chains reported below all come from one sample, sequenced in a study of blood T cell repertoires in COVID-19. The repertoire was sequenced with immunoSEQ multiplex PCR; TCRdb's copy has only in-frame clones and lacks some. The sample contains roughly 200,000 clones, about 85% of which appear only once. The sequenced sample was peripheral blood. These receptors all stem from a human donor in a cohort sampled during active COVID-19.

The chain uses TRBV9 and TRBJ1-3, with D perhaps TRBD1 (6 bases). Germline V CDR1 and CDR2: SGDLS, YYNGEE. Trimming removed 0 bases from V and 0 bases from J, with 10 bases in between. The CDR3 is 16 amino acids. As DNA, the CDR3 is TGTGCCAGCAGCGTAGGGGGGGGGCACTCTGGAAACACCATATATTTT. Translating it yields CASSVGGGHSGNTIYF.

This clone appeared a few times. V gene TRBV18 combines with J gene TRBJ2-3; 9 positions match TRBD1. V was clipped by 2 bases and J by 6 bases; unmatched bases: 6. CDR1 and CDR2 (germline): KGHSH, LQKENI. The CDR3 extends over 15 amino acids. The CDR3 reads CASSPRTGASDTQYF. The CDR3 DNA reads TGTGCCAGCTCACCAAGGACAGGGGCATCGGATACGCAGTATTTT.

The CDR3 DNA reads as TGTGCCACCCGGTCAGGGGACTATGGCTACACCTTC. Residues: CATRSGDYGYTF. V and J are TRBV28 and TRBJ1-2; tentatively, D is TRBD1 (6 bases). Trimming cost V 10 bases and J 3 bases, with 12 bases left between them. The CDR3 extends over 12 amino acids. CDR1 and CDR2 from the germline V gene are MDHEN and SYDVKM.

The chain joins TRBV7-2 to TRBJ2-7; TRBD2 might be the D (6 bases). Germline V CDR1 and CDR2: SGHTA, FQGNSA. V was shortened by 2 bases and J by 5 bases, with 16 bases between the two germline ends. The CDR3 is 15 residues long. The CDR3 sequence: CASSLSSRGFNEQYF. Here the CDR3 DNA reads TGTGCCAGCAGCTTATCAAGTCGGGGGTTTAACGAGCAGTACTTC.